The 18 T cell receptor beta chains given below trace back to one sample, sequenced in a study of OX40 agonist ivuxolimab in advanced cancers. Sequenced by immunoSEQ multiplex PCR; TCRdb stores in-frame clones only, minus some. Of about 19,000 clones detected, 70% to 90% appear once; the ten largest clones hold roughly 52%. Here the sequenced sample was CD4+ or CD8+ T cells sorted from blood, taken in a trial of the OX40 agonist ivuxolimab. The receptors derive from an adult with an advanced solid tumor such as melanoma, head and neck, liver or kidney cancer.

The chain employs TRBV11-2 and TRBJ2-7; 7 bases line up with TRBD1. V was clipped by 3 bases and J by 5 bases; unmatched bases: 16. This CDR3 has 17 residues. Germline V lookup: CDR1 SGHAT, CDR2 FQNNGV. This chain's CDR3 is CASSLAWGNRGFDEQYF. The CDR3 DNA follows: TGTGCCAGCAGCTTGGCATGGGGAAACAGGGGTTTCGACGAGCAGTACTTC.

The rearrangement uses TRBV5-1 and TRBJ2-2, with D hard to call. The CDR3 has 12 amino acids. The germline CDR1 and CDR2 sequences are SGHRS and YFSETQ. Trimming took off 1 base at V and 6 bases at J, with 4 bases between the two ends. This CDR3 is CASSLSSGELFF. CDR3 nucleotides: TGCGCCAGCAGCTTGTCGTCCGGGGAGCTGTTTTTT.

The J gene is TRBJ2-1, the V gene TRBV7-6, with TRBD2 matching over 13 bases. Germline lookup yields CDR1 SGHVS and CDR2 FNYEAQ. The CDR3 covers 14 residues. V gave up 4 bases and J gave up 10 bases; unmatched junction bases: 4. CDR3 region: CASSWTSGSHEQFF. CDR3 nucleotide sequence: TGTGCCAGCAGCTGGACTAGCGGGAGTCACGAGCAGTTCTTC.

The sample holds a few counts of this clone. The chain uses TRBV19 and TRBJ1-3; D unresolved. Trimming stripped 4 bases from V and 0 bases from J, with 7 bases between. The CDR3 consists of 14 residues. The germline V gene has CDR1 LNHDA and CDR2 SQIVND (reference sequence). The CDR3 region is CASSTWASGNTIYF. CDR3 nucleotides: TGTGCCAGTAGTACCTGGGCCTCTGGAAACACCATATATTTT.

The V call is TRBV5-6, the J call TRBJ1-5; tentative D call: TRBD1 (5 bases). Germline V lookup: CDR1 SGHDT, CDR2 YYEEEE. This CDR3 is 15 amino acids long. V lost 0 bases to trimming and J lost 5 bases, with 12 bases between them. The CDR3 loop is CASSLAGIGDQPQHF. CDR3 nucleotide sequence: TGTGCCAGCAGCTTGGCGGGGATAGGGGATCAGCCCCAGCATTTT.

The CDR3 loop is CASSPDFRDSRGPSYEQYF. DNA for the CDR3: TGCGCCAGCAGCCCGGACTTCAGGGACAGCCGGGGTCCCTCCTACGAGCAGTACTTC. The rearrangement links TRBV4-3 to TRBJ2-7, with 7 bases identical to TRBD1. CDR1 and CDR2 from the germline V gene are LGHNA and YSLEER. Trimming cost V 4 bases and J 0 bases; bases outside gene matches: 18. The length of the CDR3 is 19 residues.

The chain joins TRBV27 to TRBJ2-5, with D possibly TRBD2 on 6 matching bases. Per the germline V gene, CDR1 is MNHEY and CDR2 is SMNVEV (reference sequence). The CDR3 runs 13 residues. Trimming removed 5 bases from V and 5 bases from J, with 12 bases in between. As DNA, the CDR3 is TGTGCCAGCAGTCCCGACCGGGGGGAGACCCAGTACTTC. Amino acids: CASSPDRGETQYF.

The chain has TRBV6-5 and TRBJ2-1; a possible D gene is TRBD1 (6 bases). The CDR3 covers 14 residues. With 2 bases removed from V and 9 bases from J, the gap between germline ends came to 14 bases. The germline V gene encodes CDR1 MNHEY and CDR2 SVGAGI. The CDR3 DNA is TGTGCCAGCAGTTACAGGCAGGGGCAGAGTGAGCAGTTCTTC. Translated: CASSYRQGQSEQFF.

This chain connects TRBV7-9 to TRBJ2-6, with TRBD1 as a possible D gene (6 bases). Germline CDR1 SEHNR, CDR2 FQNEAQ (reference sequence). The V end lost 5 bases, the J end lost 2 bases, and 13 bases lay between the germline ends. This CDR3 spans 16 amino acids. In DNA form, the CDR3 reads TGTGCCAGCAGCGCTACAGGGAGCCCTGGGGCCAACGTCCTGACTTTC. Its protein product is CASSATGSPGANVLTF.

V gene TRBV13 combines with J gene TRBJ1-2; tentative D call: TRBD1 (5 bases). Germline loops: CDR1 PRHDT, CDR2 FYEKMQ (reference sequence). The CDR3 runs 11 residues. V was pared by 4 bases and J by 6 bases, with 6 bases between. The CDR3 nucleotides read TGTGCCAGCAGCTGGGGGGATGGCTACACCTTC. Translation gives CASSWGDGYTF.

The V gene is TRBV7-9, the J gene TRBJ2-1; 7 positions match TRBD1. The V gene end was trimmed by 5 bases and the J gene end by 7 bases; junction bases not matched to a gene: 5. Germline loops: CDR1 SEHNR, CDR2 FQNEAQ (reference sequence). The CDR3 sequence is 13 residues long. In nucleotides, the CDR3 is TGTGCCAGCAGCAGCGGACAGGCAAATGAGCAGTTCTTC. Translation gives CASSSGQANEQFF.

The chain uses TRBV27 and TRBJ1-4; no firm D call. The V gene's germline CDR1 is MNHEY and CDR2 SMNVEV (reference sequence). Trimming stripped 4 bases from V and 5 bases from J, with 11 bases between. CDR3 length: 14 residues. The CDR3 spells CASSSRALNEKLFF. In nucleotides, the CDR3 is TGTGCCAGCAGTTCCCGGGCCTTGAATGAAAAACTGTTTTTT.

The chain joins TRBV9 to TRBJ2-1; no clear D gene. CDR1 and CDR2 (germline): SGDLS, YYNGEE. This CDR3 comprises 18 residues. The ends were cut back, 4 bases at V and 0 bases at J, with 20 bases in the middle. CDR3 sequence: CASSHPKQGLNSYNEQFF. CDR3 DNA sequence: TGTGCCAGCAGCCACCCGAAACAAGGATTGAACTCCTACAATGAGCAGTTCTTC.

This clone has just one count. The chain joins TRBV28 to TRBJ2-7; the match to TRBD1 covers 10 bases. Germline CDR1 and CDR2: MDHEN and SYDVKM. The junction had 5 bases not matched to a gene; V was cut back by 7 bases and J by 2 bases. The CDR3 loop spans 14 amino acids. The CDR3 DNA reads TGTGCCAGCAATCCCGGGACAGGGGCCTACGAGCAGTACTTC. Its translation is CASNPGTGAYEQYF.

This rearrangement joins TRBV7-3 to TRBJ2-2; no clear D. CDR1 is SGHTA, CDR2 FQGTGA, per germline. Trimming pared 5 bases from V and 7 bases from J, leaving 11 bases between. This CDR3 region has 13 residues. CDR3 coding DNA: TGTGCCAGCAGCCCGTTAGCCGGCGGGGAGCTGTTTTTT. Encoded protein: CASSPLAGGELFF.

This chain connects TRBV2 to TRBJ1-5, with D possibly being TRBD1 (5 bases). CDR3 length: 15 residues. V lost 0 bases and J 5 bases, leaving 11 bases between the germline ends. Germline-derived CDR1 and CDR2 are SNHLY and FYNNEI. The CDR3 region has the DNA TGTGCCAGCAGTGAAGCTGGCGGGGGGGATCAGCCCCAGCATTTT. Residues: CASSEAGGGDQPQHF.

The genes are TRBV25-1 and TRBJ2-7, with D possibly matching TRBD2 (6 bases). There are 13 residues in the CDR3. Germline V gene sequence: CDR1 MGHDK, CDR2 SYGVNS. V dropped 3 bases and J dropped 0 bases, with 6 bases sitting between them. This CDR3 reads CASSDGGSYEQYF. CDR3 nucleotide sequence: TGTGCCAGCAGTGACGGGGGCTCCTACGAGCAGTACTTC.

The J gene is TRBJ1-4, the V gene TRBV14, with a weak D call TRBD1 (5 bases). Per the germline V gene, CDR1 is SGHDN and CDR2 is FVKESK. V was clipped by 4 bases and J by 8 bases, with 20 bases between them. The CDR3 has 16 residues. CDR3 DNA: TGTGCCAGCAGCCGACCCGGGGGTGTGTCGGGCGAAAAACTGTTTTTT. Translated: CASSRPGGVSGEKLFF.